This entry is about one TCR beta chain. Its antigen is still unknown. TCRdb keeps only in-frame clones here, not all; method: immunoSEQ multiplex PCR. The table has approximately 15,000 clones, about 77% seen once; the top ten hold about 3.8%. This sample was taken from a study of tumor-infiltrating lymphocytes in localized non-small cell lung cancer. General observations from the study: Not all patients were TCR sequenced, owing to tissue quantity. Immunotypes IM1 and IM2 had similar TCR-derived T-cell fractions.

The V gene end was trimmed by 5 bases and the J gene end by 7 bases; junction bases not matched to a gene: 3. CDR3 length: 14 amino acids. Germline loops: CDR1 SGHNT, CDR2 YENEEA. What was sequenced was lung tumor tissue. The sequence derives from a human donor with non-small cell lung cancer. This rearrangement joins TRBV11-3 to TRBJ2-1; 12 bases fit TRBD2. CDR3 nucleotides: TGTGCCAGCAGCGCGACTAGCGGGAGTAATGAGCAGTTCTTC. Amino acid sequence: CASSATSGSNEQFF. Full variable domain (rest looked up from reference TRBV11-3 and TRBJ2-1): EAGVVQSPRYKIIEKKQPVAFWCNPISGHNTLYWYLQNLGQGPELLIRYENEEAVDDSQLPKDRFSAERLKGVDSTLKIQPAELGDSAVYLCASSATSGSNEQFFGPGTRLTVL.